The clone carrying this TCR beta chain was detected a few times. Antigen: not known. The data are from a study of T cells in Graves' hyperthyroidism and ophthalmopathy. Overall study findings and caveats: Blood also showed most of the thyroid clonotypes that were expanded above 0.001.

Across 18 months, stable Graves' hyperthyroidism was marked by no progression to ophthalmopathy. This CDR3 region has 15 residues. The V gene lost 6 bases and the J gene lost 2 bases, with 14 bases spanning the gap. Germline V gene sequence: CDR1 MNHNS, CDR2 SASEGT. Amplification of TCR beta CDR3 regions used RNA as the template. When the TCR CDR3 underwent first-round RT-PCR, the HTBI primer set was used. TCRdb independently ran MiXCR on the multiplex PCR reads; one entry per CDR3 protein. The sample has 300,000 to 400,000 distinct CDR3 sequences, around 20% seen once. The chain has TRBV6-1 and TRBJ2-1, with D possibly being TRBD2 (5 bases). The sequence was obtained from a woman aged 45-59 years with Graves' hyperthyroidism. Sequencing was done on a sample of blood. CDR3 bases: TGTGCCAGCAGGGTCACTGCACTAGCCTACAATGAGCAGTTCTTC. Translation gives CASRVTALAYNEQFF.